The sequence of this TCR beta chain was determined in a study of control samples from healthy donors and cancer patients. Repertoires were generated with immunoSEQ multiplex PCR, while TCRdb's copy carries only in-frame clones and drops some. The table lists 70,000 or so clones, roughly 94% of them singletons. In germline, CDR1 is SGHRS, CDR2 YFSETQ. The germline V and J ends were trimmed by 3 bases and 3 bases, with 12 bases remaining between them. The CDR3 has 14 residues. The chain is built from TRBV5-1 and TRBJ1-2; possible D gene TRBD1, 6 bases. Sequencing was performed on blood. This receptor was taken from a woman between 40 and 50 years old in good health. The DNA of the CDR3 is TGCGCCAGCAGCTATACTGGGGGCGACTATGGCTACACCTTC. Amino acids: CASSYTGGDYGYTF.